A selection of T cell receptor beta chains follows, all from one sample in a study of cytomegalovirus exposure and HLA in healthy donors. TCRdb's copy holds only in-frame clones and misses some; the assay was immunoSEQ multiplex PCR. The profile shows roughly 50,000 clones, over 85% of them singletons. Sequenced input: PBMCs. The receptors come from a woman under 30 in good health and CMV-seropositive. The CDR3 runs from the conserved cysteine through the conserved F or W. The order of the fields is clone size, J gene, D gene, V gene, CDR3 protein, CDR3 DNA. The D gene is left open where the match is weak. Size is omitted from some rows. Given values are once, few, many or a class for expanded clones.

NA TRBJ1-1 TRBD1 TRBV19 CASSIGTTGTENREAFF TGTGCCAGTAGTATTGGAACTACCGGGACAGAGAATCGTGAAGCTTTCTTT
few TRBJ2-3 NA TRBV6-4 CASSPMGGGTDTQYF TGTGCCAGCAGCCCAATGGGGGGAGGTACAGATACGCAGTATTTT
NA TRBJ2-1 NA TRBV6-1 CASNDRSSYNEQFF TGTGCCAGCAACGACAGGTCCTCCTACAATGAGCAGTTCTTC
NA TRBJ2-7 NA TRBV4-3 CASSQDPPGSAYEQYF TGCGCCAGCAGCCAAGATCCCCCGGGGTCGGCCTACGAGCAGTACTTC
NA TRBJ1-1 NA TRBV6-6 CASSYSVNTEAFF TGTGCCAGCAGCTACTCCGTGAACACTGAAGCTTTCTTT
NA TRBJ2-7 NA TRBV4-1 CASSQDPGKGTYEQYF TGCGCCAGCAGCCAAGATCCAGGGAAGGGAACCTACGAGCAGTACTTC
NA TRBJ2-5 NA TRBV5-1 CASSSGRGQETQYF TGCGCCAGCAGCAGCGGAAGAGGGCAAGAGACCCAGTACTTC
NA TRBJ1-5 NA TRBV4-3 CASSQDRGNQPQHF TGCGCCAGCAGCCAAGATCGAGGGAATCAGCCCCAGCATTTT
NA TRBJ1-1 NA TRBV5-4 CASSLAREEAFF TGTGCCAGCAGCTTGGCCCGCGAAGAAGCTTTCTTT
once TRBJ1-1 NA TRBV5-4 CASSLGWQMNTEAFF TGTGCCAGCAGCTTGGGGTGGCAGATGAACACTGAAGCTTTCTTT
few TRBJ2-7 TRBD1 TRBV7-2 CASSLGTGQEIEQYF TGTGCCAGCAGCCTGGGGACAGGGCAAGAGATCGAGCAGTACTTC
NA TRBJ2-7 TRBD1 TRBV4-1 CASSQPGQGAREQYF TGCGCCAGCAGCCAACCGGGACAGGGGGCGCGGGAGCAGTACTTC
NA TRBJ2-1 TRBD2 TRBV5-1 CASSSGDYNEQFF TGCGCCAGTTCTAGCGGGGACTACAATGAGCAGTTCTTC
NA TRBJ1-2 TRBD1 TRBV5-5 CASSLMGGQGMGYTF TGTGCCAGCAGCTTGATGGGGGGACAGGGTATGGGCTACACCTTC
few TRBJ2-3 TRBD1 TRBV6-5 CASSYGQGETDTQYF TGTGCCAGCAGTTATGGGCAGGGGGAAACAGATACGCAGTATTTT
NA TRBJ1-2 TRBD1 TRBV19 CASSRSPQGATRGYTF TGTGCCAGTAGTAGAAGCCCACAGGGGGCGACACGTGGCTACACCTTC
once TRBJ2-1 NA TRBV7-9 CASSPIYNEQFF TGTGCCAGCAGCCCCATTTACAATGAGCAGTTCTTC
NA TRBJ1-2 TRBD1 TRBV6-5 CASSSPPDRAQGYTF TGTGCCAGCAGTTCCCCTCCCGACAGGGCTCAGGGCTACACCTTC
NA TRBJ1-3 NA TRBV4-2 CASSQDLGNTIYF TGTGCCAGCAGCCAAGATCTTGGAAACACCATATATTTT
once TRBJ1-4 NA TRBV28 CASSFPDNEKLFF TGTGCCAGCAGTTTCCCAGATAATGAAAAACTGTTTTTT
NA TRBJ1-2 NA TRBV19 CASGSQGSYGYTF TGTGCCAGTGGATCACAGGGTAGCTATGGCTACACCTTC
NA TRBJ2-1 NA TRBV27 CASSYSSNEQFF TGTGCCAGCAGTTACTCGTCCAATGAGCAGTTCTTC
NA TRBJ2-1 NA TRBV5-1 CASSLGPGGSYNEQFF TGCGCCAGCAGCTTGGGGCCGGGTGGTTCCTACAATGAGCAGTTCTTC
NA TRBJ1-2 NA TRBV6-6 CASASDSNYGYTF TGTGCCAGCGCGTCGGACAGCAACTATGGCTACACCTTC
once TRBJ2-5 TRBD1 TRBV28 CASRQGLRETQYF TGTGCCAGCCGACAGGGGCTACGAGAGACCCAGTACTTC
NA TRBJ1-4 TRBD1 TRBV9 CASSPRQGIREKLFF TGTGCCAGCAGCCCCCGACAGGGAATACGTGAAAAACTGTTTTTT
NA TRBJ2-5 NA TRBV5-1 CASSLGAGPETQYF TGCGCCAGCAGCTTAGGGGCAGGGCCAGAGACCCAGTACTTC
NA TRBJ1-5 NA TRBV19 CASSWQGKDQPQHF TGTGCCAGTAGTTGGCAGGGGAAGGATCAGCCCCAGCATTTT
few TRBJ2-1 TRBD2 TRBV28 CASSPLGTSSYNEQFF TGTGCCAGCAGTCCTCTGGGGACTAGCTCCTACAATGAGCAGTTCTTC
NA TRBJ2-7 NA TRBV10-3 CAISEFTREQYF TGTGCCATCAGTGAGTTTACACGCGAGCAGTACTTC
NA TRBJ1-1 NA TRBV27 CASSGGGWGTEAFF TGTGCCAGCAGTGGAGGTGGGTGGGGCACTGAAGCTTTCTTT
NA TRBJ1-4 TRBD1 TRBV28 CASSWGQNNEKLFF TGTGCCAGCAGTTGGGGACAGAATAATGAAAAACTGTTTTTT
NA TRBJ2-7 NA TRBV25-1 CASPTLIDNPDEQYF TGTGCCAGCCCTACCCTAATCGACAATCCGGACGAGCAGTACTTC